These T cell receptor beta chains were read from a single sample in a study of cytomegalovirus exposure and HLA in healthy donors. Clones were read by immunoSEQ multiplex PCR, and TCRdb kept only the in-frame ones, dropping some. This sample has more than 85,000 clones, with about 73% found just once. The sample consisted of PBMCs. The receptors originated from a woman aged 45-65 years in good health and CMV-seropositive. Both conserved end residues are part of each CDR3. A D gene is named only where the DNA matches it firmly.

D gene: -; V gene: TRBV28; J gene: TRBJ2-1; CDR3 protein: CASSLGTLGRNEQFF
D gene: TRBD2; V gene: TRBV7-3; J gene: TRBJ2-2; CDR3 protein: CASGLAGGPTGELFF
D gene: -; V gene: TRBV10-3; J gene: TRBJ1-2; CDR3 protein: CAISESSVWRGFYGYTF
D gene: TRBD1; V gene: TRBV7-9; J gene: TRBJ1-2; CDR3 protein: CSSSRDSRKIYGYTF
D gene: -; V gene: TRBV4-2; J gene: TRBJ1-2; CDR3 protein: CASSQDIRGAYGYTF
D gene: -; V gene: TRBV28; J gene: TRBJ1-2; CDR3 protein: CASSFGPYGYTF
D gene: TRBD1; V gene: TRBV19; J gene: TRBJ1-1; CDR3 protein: CASSTRGSGYTEAFF
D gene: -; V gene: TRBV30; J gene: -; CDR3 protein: CAWSEARVVDEQYF
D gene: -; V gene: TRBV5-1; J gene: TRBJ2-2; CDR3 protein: CASSLAFRGTGELFF
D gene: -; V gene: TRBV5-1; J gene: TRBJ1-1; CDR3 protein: CASSLGAGSTEAFF
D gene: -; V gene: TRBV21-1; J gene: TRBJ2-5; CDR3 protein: CASKGADLQETQYF
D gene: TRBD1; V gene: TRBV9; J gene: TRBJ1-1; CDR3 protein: CASSVLQGGNTEAFF
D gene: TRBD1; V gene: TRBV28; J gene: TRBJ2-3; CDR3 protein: CASSLPWGLLQGADTQYF
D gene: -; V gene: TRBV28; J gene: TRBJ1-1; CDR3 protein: CASSSPNRVYTEAFF
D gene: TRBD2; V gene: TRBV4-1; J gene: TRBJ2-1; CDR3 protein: CASSGLAGGRSPYNEQFF
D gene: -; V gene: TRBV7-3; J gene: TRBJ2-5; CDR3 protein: CASSRTGNSRQETQYF
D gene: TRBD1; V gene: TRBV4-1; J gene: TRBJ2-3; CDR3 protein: CASSALPGQNTDTQYF
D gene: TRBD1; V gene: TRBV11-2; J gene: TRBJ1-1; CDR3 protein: CASSSTGGYTEAFF
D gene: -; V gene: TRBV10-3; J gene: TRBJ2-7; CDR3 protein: CAIKSDRRASPHYEQYF
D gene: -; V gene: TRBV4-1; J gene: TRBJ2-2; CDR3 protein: CASSGSTSFKDTGELFF
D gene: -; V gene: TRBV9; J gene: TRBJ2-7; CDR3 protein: CASSVATGGEQYF
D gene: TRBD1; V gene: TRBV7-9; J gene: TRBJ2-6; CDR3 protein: CASRPDRGHAGANVLTF
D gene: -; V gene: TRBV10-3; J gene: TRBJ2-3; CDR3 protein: CAISEWGNPGTGGITQYF
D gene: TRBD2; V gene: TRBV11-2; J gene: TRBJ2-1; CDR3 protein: CASSLKLAGGLVVDEQFF
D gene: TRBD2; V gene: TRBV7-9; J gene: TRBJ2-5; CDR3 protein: CSSSLQLAGAKGETQYF
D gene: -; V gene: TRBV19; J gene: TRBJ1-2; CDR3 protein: CASSTNNRREWSYGYTF
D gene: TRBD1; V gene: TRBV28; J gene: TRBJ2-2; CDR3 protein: CASRRGQLEELFF
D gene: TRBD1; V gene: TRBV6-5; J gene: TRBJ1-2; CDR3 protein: CASTNRGRNYGYTF
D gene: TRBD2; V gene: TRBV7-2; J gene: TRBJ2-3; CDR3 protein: CASSRRHTTSGSGNTQYF
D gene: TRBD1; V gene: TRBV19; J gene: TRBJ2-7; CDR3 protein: CASKVGTEAYEQYF
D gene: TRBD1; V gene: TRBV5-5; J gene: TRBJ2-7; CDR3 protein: CASSFPGQGTPLLNEQYF
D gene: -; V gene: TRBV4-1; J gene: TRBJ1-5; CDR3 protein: CASSQVQGGIQPQHF
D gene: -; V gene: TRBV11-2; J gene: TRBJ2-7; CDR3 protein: CASSSTGQSSYEQYF
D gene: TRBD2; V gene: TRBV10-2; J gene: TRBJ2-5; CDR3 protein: CASRIPEHVAGPETQYF
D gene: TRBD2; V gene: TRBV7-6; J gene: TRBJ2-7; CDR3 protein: CASSSGLAGAYEQYF
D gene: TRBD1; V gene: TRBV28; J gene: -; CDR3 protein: CASSSRTGGPWVLYEQYF
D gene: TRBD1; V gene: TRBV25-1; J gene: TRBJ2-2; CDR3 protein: CASSDPGQGAGGELFF
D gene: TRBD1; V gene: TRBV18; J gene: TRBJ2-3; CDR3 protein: CASSPLGTGSTDTQYF
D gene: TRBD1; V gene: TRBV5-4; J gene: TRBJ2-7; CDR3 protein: CASSPRQGAIYEQYF
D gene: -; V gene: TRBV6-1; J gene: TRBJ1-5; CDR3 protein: CASRNEVGQPQHF
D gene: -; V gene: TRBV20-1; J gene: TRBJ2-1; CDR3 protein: CSARLSNEQFF
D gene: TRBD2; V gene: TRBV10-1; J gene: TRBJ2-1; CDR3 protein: CASSETSGRGNEQFF
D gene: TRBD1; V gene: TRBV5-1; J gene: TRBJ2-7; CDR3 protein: CASSFHLRQGKSNYEQYF
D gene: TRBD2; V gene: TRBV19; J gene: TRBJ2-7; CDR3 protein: CAGGRGRSYEQYF
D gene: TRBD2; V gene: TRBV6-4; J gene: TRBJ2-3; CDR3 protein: CASSAGLAATDTQYF
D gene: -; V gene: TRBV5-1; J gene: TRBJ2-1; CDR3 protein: CASSSGLHPYNEQFF